The 13 T cell receptor beta chains presented below share a single source sample, sequenced in a study of T cells in Graves' hyperthyroidism and ophthalmopathy. Regions amplified from RNA transcripts were the TCR beta CDR3 regions. In the first-round RT-PCR of the TCR CDR3, the HTBI primer set was used. TCRdb recomputed calls from the multiplex PCR reads with MiXCR, one row per CDR3 protein. Of 600,000 to 700,000 distinct CDR3 sequences detected, roughly 46% appear once; the ten largest clones hold under 8.5%. Sequenced: peripheral blood or thyroid tissue (not recorded which). These TCRs come from an adult man with Graves' disease, either hyperthyroidism or ophthalmopathy (not recorded which).

A single count supports this clonotype. The chain has TRBV7-9 and TRBJ1-1, with 7 bases lining up with TRBD1. The CDR3 is 16 residues long. The J segment lost 5 bases and the V segment lost 8 bases, leaving 17 bases of the junction unmatched. Germline CDR1 is SEHNR and CDR2 is FQNEAQ (reference sequence). CDR3 nucleotides: TGTGCCAGCGGATTGGGACAGCAGATGCTACCTACTGAAGCTTTCTTT. Its translation: CASGLGQQMLPTEAFF.

This clonotype was seen at least ten times. The rearrangement uses TRBV29-1 and TRBJ1-1; 7 bases align to TRBD1. Germline V CDR1 and CDR2: SQVTM, ANQGSEA. The CDR3 is 15 amino acids. V was pared by 5 bases and J by 0 bases, with 9 bases of the junction left unmatched. This CDR3 is CSVHPGGSMNTEAFF. CDR3 coding DNA: TGCAGCGTTCACCCAGGGGGTTCAATGAACACTGAAGCTTTCTTT.

The J gene is TRBJ1-5, the V gene TRBV20-1; TRBD1 matches 7 bases. Germline CDR1 and CDR2: DFQATT and SNEGSKA (reference sequence). This CDR3 region has 14 residues. Germline trimming cut 1 base from V and 5 bases from J; bases unmatched to any gene: 5. The CDR3 sequence is CSARVQRGHQPQHF. The CDR3, as DNA: TGCAGTGCTAGAGTGCAAAGGGGGCATCAGCCCCAGCATTTT.

The chain is built from TRBV11-1 and TRBJ2-7, with unresolved D. Trimming removed 1 base from V and 9 bases from J, with 7 bases in between. This CDR3 is built from 11 residues. CDR1 and CDR2 (germline): SGHAT, FQDESV (reference sequence). CDR3 bases: TGTGCCAGCAGCTTAGGGGCCGGGCAGTACTTC. This sequence encodes CASSLGAGQYF.

J is TRBJ2-5 and V is TRBV20-1; TRBD2 agrees at 14 bases. V gave up 3 bases and J gave up 2 bases; unmatched junction bases: 14. This CDR3 has 19 residues. Germline V gene sequence: CDR1 DFQATT, CDR2 SNEGSKA (reference sequence). The CDR3 spells CSARTLGLAGAISQETQYF. In DNA form, the CDR3 reads TGCAGTGCTAGGACTTTGGGACTAGCGGGGGCCATATCACAAGAGACCCAGTACTTC.

The chain carries TRBV29-1 and TRBJ2-5, with D possibly matching TRBD2 (5 bases). Germline V lookup: CDR1 SQVTM, CDR2 ANQGSEA. CDR3 length: 13 amino acids. V was clipped by 4 bases and J by 2 bases, with 11 bases between them. For the CDR3, the DNA is TGCAGCGTTGCCGGGGAAGTACAAGAGACCCAGTACTTC. It codes for CSVAGEVQETQYF.

The chain uses TRBV15 and TRBJ1-5, with a tentative D call TRBD1 (5 bases). Trimming removed 0 bases from V and 4 bases from J, with 16 bases in between. CDR3 length: 17 amino acids. The V gene's germline CDR1 is LNHNV and CDR2 YYDKDF (reference sequence). Here the CDR3 DNA reads TGTGCCACCAGCAGAGACGGAGCAGGGACCTGGAATCAGCCCCAGCATTTT. Translating gives CATSRDGAGTWNQPQHF. Combining the CDR3 with reference TRBV15 and TRBJ1-5 gives the whole variable domain DAMVIQNPRYQVTQFGKPVTLSCSQTLNHNVMYWYQQKSSQAPKLLFHYYDKDFNNEADTPDNFQSRRPNTSFCFLDIRSPGLGDTAMYLCATSRDGAGTWNQPQHFGDGTRLSIL.

The CDR3 DNA sequence: TGTGCCAGCAGTGCGTGGACAGGGCTCTCGGGAAACACCATATATTTT. Encoded protein: CASSAWTGLSGNTIYF. The chain links TRBV2 to TRBJ1-3, with 8 bases fitting TRBD1. The CDR3 sequence is 16 residues long. V dropped 4 bases and J dropped 4; count of bases not matched to a gene: 9. The germline V gene has CDR1 SNHLY and CDR2 FYNNEI.

In the case of this clonotype: This clone may be a read error of a much larger clone one base away. The chain links TRBV2 to TRBJ1-2, with D possibly TRBD1 on 5 matching bases. The germline V and J ends were trimmed by 7 bases and 4 bases, with 16 bases remaining between them. Per germline, CDR1 SNHLY and CDR2 FYNNEI. This CDR3 has 14 residues. The CDR3 DNA reads as TGTGCCAGCAACCTAAAGGGGCTAGCCTATGGCTACACCTTC. Its protein product is CASNLKGLAYGYTF.

The V gene is TRBV20-1, the J gene TRBJ1-4, with TRBD1 as a possible D gene (6 bases). The V and J ends lost 6 bases and 7 bases respectively, with 15 bases between them. Germline V gene lookup returns CDR1 DFQATT and CDR2 SNEGSKA (reference sequence). The CDR3 has 13 residues. For the CDR3, the DNA is TGCAGTGCCACCCTAGGGGGGGGTGAAAAACTGTTTTTT. The encoded protein is CSATLGGGEKLFF.

The genes are TRBV7-6 and TRBJ2-5; 11 nucleotides match TRBD2. The V and J ends lost 3 bases and 4 bases, in that order; junction bases with no gene match: 7. Germline values: CDR1 SGHVS, CDR2 FNYEAQ. The CDR3 covers 16 residues. DNA for the CDR3: TGTGCCAGCAGCTTGGGAGCCGGGACTAGCGGAGAGACCCAGTACTTC. Translation gives CASSLGAGTSGETQYF.

The table lists this clonotype with a few counts. The chain has TRBV6-6 and TRBJ2-7, with 8 nucleotides matching TRBD2. J lost 3 bases, V lost 6 bases, and 7 bases had no gene match. CDR3 length: 14 amino acids. CDR1 MNHNY and CDR2 SVGAGI come from the germline V gene (reference sequence). In nucleotides, the CDR3 is TGTGCCAGCAGCCCTACTAGCGGACGCTACGAGCAGTACTTC. It yields the protein CASSPTSGRYEQYF.

The CDR3, as DNA: TGCAGTGCTAGAGATCCGGGCGACGGGGTCCAAGAGACCCAGTACTTC. Translating it yields CSARDPGDGVQETQYF. J is TRBJ2-5 and V is TRBV20-1; D is possibly TRBD2 (5 bases). V lost 0 bases and J lost 1, with 15 bases in between. This CDR3 comprises 16 residues. Germline V gives CDR1 DFQATT, CDR2 SNEGSKA (reference sequence).